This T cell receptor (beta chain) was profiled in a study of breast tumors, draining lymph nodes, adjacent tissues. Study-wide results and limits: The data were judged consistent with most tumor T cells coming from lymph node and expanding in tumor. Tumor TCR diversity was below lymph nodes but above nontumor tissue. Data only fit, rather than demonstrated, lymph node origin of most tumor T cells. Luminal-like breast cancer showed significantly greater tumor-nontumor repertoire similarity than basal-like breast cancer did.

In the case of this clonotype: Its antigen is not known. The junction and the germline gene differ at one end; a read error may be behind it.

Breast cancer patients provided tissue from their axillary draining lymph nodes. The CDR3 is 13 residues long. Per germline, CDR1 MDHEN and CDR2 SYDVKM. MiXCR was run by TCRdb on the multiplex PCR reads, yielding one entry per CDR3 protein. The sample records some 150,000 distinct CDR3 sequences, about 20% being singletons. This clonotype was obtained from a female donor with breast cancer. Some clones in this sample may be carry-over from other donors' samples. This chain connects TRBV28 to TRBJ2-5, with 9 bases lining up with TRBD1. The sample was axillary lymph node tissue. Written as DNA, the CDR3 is TGTGCCAGCAGTCCACGGACAGGGGAGCCCCAGCACTTC. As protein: CASSPRTGEPQHF.